This entry describes one T cell receptor beta chain. Its antigen is still unknown. The data originate from a study of cytomegalovirus exposure and HLA in healthy donors. Study-level results: Investigators reported 164 TCR beta chains as tied to cytomegalovirus.

The study ran its PCR with 60 Vbeta and 13 Jbeta primers. TCRdb keeps only in-frame clones here, not all; method: immunoSEQ multiplex PCR. This sample has some 200,000 clones, with over 60% found just once. CDR1 and CDR2 from the germline V gene are SGHDN and FVKESK. V gave up 2 bases and J gave up 0 bases, with 13 bases separating them. The CDR3 contains 17 residues. J is TRBJ2-2 and V is TRBV14; possible D gene TRBD2, 5 bases. What was sequenced was PBMCs. This sequence was found in a man aged 18 to 35 in good health and CMV-seronegative. Here the CDR3 reads CASSQRGQSANTGELFF. The CDR3 DNA follows: TGTGCCAGCAGCCAACGGGGTCAGTCAGCGAACACCGGGGAGCTGTTTTTT. The full variable domain, rest sourced from reference TRBV14 and TRBJ2-2, is EAGVTQFPSHSVIEKGQTVTLRCDPISGHDNLYWYRRVMGKEIKFLLHFVKESKQDESGMPNNRFLAERTGGTYSTLKVQPAELEDSGVYFCASSQRGQSANTGELFFGEGSRLTVL.